This T cell receptor (beta chain) appears in the sequencing data of a study of cytomegalovirus exposure and HLA in healthy donors. Study-level information: Prior work identified around 120 million unique TCR beta sequences in some 180 million T cells. Study-wide points: The authors reported that TCR beta sequences could predict HLA-A and HLA-B alleles. These predictions were accurate for most subjects in the first cohort. In an earlier analysis, about 87% or about 30%: the productive usage of most TCR beta V segments.

The CDR3 has 14 residues. CDR1 is SGHRS and CDR2 is YFSETQ in the germline V gene. The V gene lost 2 bases and the J gene lost 2 bases, with 9 bases spanning the gap. The PCR used 60 Vbeta and 13 Jbeta primers. The protocol was immunoSEQ multiplex PCR, while the TCRdb copy is restricted to in-frame clones and leaves out a portion. The repertoire holds about 150,000 clones, with less than 85% as singletons. Sampled while nominally healthy, donors likely had unrecorded immune exposures. A few counts support this clone. The antigen is not known. The sequence was collected from a woman between 45 and 65 years old in good health and CMV-seropositive. The sample consisted of PBMCs. The J gene is TRBJ2-3, the V gene TRBV5-1, with D perhaps matching TRBD2 (7 bases). This CDR3 reads CASSFGGPTDTQYF. CDR3 nucleotide sequence: TGCGCCAGCAGCTTCGGGGGGCCCACAGATACGCAGTATTTT. Using reference TRBV5-1 and TRBJ2-3 for the parts outside the CDR3, the full variable domain is KAGVTQTPRYLIKTRGQQVTLSCSPISGHRSVSWYQQTPGQGLQFLFEYFSETQRNKGNFPGRFSGRQFSNSRSEMNVSTLELGDSALYLCASSFGGPTDTQYFGPGTRLTVL.